This is a list of T cell receptor beta chains from one sample in a study of glioma-infiltrating T cells. MiXCR, run by TCRdb on the multiplex PCR reads, gives a single entry per CDR3 protein. The data contain roughly 200,000 distinct CDR3 sequences, about 46% of them singletons. Sequencing input: glioma tissue, nonneoplastic brain tissue, or PBMCs (not recorded which). These receptors all come from a human donor with low-grade glioma or glioblastoma, undergoing nonglioma brain surgery, or in good health (not recorded which). Both conserved end residues are part of each CDR3. Each record gives: D gene, V gene, clone size, J gene, CDR3 DNA, CDR3 protein. D genes are given only for firm matches. Clone size is not always given. Where it is, it says once, few, many or a class for expanded clones.

>NA|TRBV12-3/TRBV12-4|NA|TRBJ2-5
TGTGCCAGCAGTTTATATCGCGTGCAAGAGACCCAGTACTTC
CASSLYRVQETQYF
>NA|TRBV6-1|many|TRBJ2-1
TGTGCCAGCAGTCCCACTAGTGTTAGGAATGAGCAGTTCTTC
CASSPTSVRNEQFF
>TRBD2|TRBV11-1|few|TRBJ2-1
TGTGCCAGCAGCCCAATCGCGGGAGGGCCGGTCAATGAGCAGTTCTTC
CASSPIAGGPVNEQFF
>NA|TRBV18|many|TRBJ1-1
TGTGCCAGCTCACCCAACAACGACATGAACACTGAAGCTTTCTTT
CASSPNNDMNTEAFF
>NA|TRBV18|NA|TRBJ2-2
TGTGCCAGCTCACCACCGACGAACACCGGGGAGCTGTTTTTT
CASSPPTNTGELFF
>NA|TRBV18|many|TRBJ1-1
TGTGCCAGCTCTTTTTCGCAGGGGAGCAACACTGAAGCTTTCTTT
CASSFSQGSNTEAFF
>NA|TRBV20-1|many|TRBJ2-1
TGCAGTGCTAGGCAGGGGAAGTTCTTC
CSARQGKFF
>NA|TRBV6-1|NA|TRBJ1-5
TGTGGCAGTGAAGGGGTACAGCAGCCCCAGCATTTT
CGSEGVQQPQHF
>TRBD2|TRBV7-9|few|TRBJ2-4
TGTGCCAGCAGCTCCGCTCAGACTAGCAGAAACATTCAGTACTTC
CASSSAQTSRNIQYF
>NA|TRBV19|NA|TRBJ2-3
TGTGCCAGTAGTATACAGGGCCCGGGGGATACGCAGTATTTT
CASSIQGPGDTQYF
>TRBD2|TRBV20-1|many|TRBJ2-3
TGCAGTGCTAGAGGCGACGGGAGGGCCCCAGATACGCAGTATTTT
CSARGDGRAPDTQYF
>NA|TRBV20-1|NA|TRBJ1-2
TGCAGTGCTACCAAGGGAGGCAACTATGGCTACAACTTC
CSATKGGNYGYNF
>NA|TRBV13|NA|TRBJ2-7
TGTGCCAGCAGCTTACACCGGACTACCGGCGAGCAGTACTTC
CASSLHRTTGEQYF
>TRBD2|TRBV20-1|many|TRBJ2-3
TGCAGTGCTACGATCTCTAGCGGTGGCGCAGATACGCAGTATTTT
CSATISSGGADTQYF
>TRBD2|TRBV5-1|few|TRBJ2-7
TGCGCCAGCAGCTTGTCCCTAGCGGCCCCCTACGAGCAGTACTTC
CASSLSLAAPYEQYF
>NA|TRBV18|few|TRBJ2-7
TGTGCCAGCTCACCTCGGATCGAGGCCTACGAGCAGTACTTC
CASSPRIEAYEQYF
>NA|TRBV19|NA|TRBJ1-5
TGTGCCAGTAGTATGGTGAAAGGGATTCAGCCCCATCATTTT
CASSMVKGIQPHHF
>TRBD1|TRBV2|NA|TRBJ2-7
TGTGCCAGCAGTGAGGGGACAGGGGAGTACGAGCAGTACTTC
CASSEGTGEYEQYF
>NA|TRBV29-1|NA|TRBJ1-1
TGCAGCGTTGTTTGGAATATGGACACTGAAGCTTTCTTT
CSVVWNMDTEAFF
>NA|TRBV11-2|NA|TRBJ2-5
TGTGCCAGCAGCTTAGGGGTTCGAGAGACCGAGTACTTC
CASSLGVRETEYF
>TRBD2|TRBV2|many|TRBJ2-3
TGTGCCAGCAGTGAGATTGGACTAGCGGTTATCACAGATACGCAGTATTTT
CASSEIGLAVITDTQYF
>NA|TRBV2|NA|TRBJ1-5
TGTGCCAGAAGTGAGGAGTATCAGCCCCAGCATTTT
CARSEEYQPQHF
>NA|TRBV28|many|TRBJ2-1
TGTGCCAGCAGTTCAGGTTTATGGAATGAGCAGTTCTTC
CASSSGLWNEQFF
>TRBD1|TRBV19|NA|TRBJ2-2
TGTGCCAGTAGCCCTTCACAGGGGGCGCTGACCGGGGAGCTGTTTTTT
CASSPSQGALTGELFF
>TRBD2|TRBV24-1|NA|TRBJ2-1
TGTGCCACCAGTGAGCCCACCGGGACTAGCGGCAATGAGCAGTTCTTC
CATSEPTGTSGNEQFF
>NA|TRBV12-3/TRBV12-4|NA|TRBJ2-2
TGTGCCAGCAGACTCCAGGGGGGAAACGGGGAGCTGTTTTTT
CASRLQGGNGELFF
>TRBD2|TRBV28|many|TRBJ2-5
TGTGCCAGCAGTTATGGGGGAGGGCAAGAGACCCAGTACTTC
CASSYGGGQETQYF
>TRBD1|TRBV19|few|TRBJ2-7
TGTGCCAGTAGTATCACCCCGGACAGGACCTCGCACGAGCAGTACTTC
CASSITPDRTSHEQYF
>NA|TRBV2|many|TRBJ2-1
TGTGCCAGCTCTCACGGGATGCGCTCCTACAATGAGCAGTTCTTC
CASSHGMRSYNEQFF
>TRBD1|TRBV18|NA|TRBJ2-3
TGTGCCAGCTCACGGGACAGGGACACAGATAAGCAGTATTTT
CASSRDRDTDKQYF
>NA|TRBV28|many|TRBJ1-4
TGTGCCAGCAGCCCTCTGGGTGAAAAACTGTTTTTT
CASSPLGEKLFF